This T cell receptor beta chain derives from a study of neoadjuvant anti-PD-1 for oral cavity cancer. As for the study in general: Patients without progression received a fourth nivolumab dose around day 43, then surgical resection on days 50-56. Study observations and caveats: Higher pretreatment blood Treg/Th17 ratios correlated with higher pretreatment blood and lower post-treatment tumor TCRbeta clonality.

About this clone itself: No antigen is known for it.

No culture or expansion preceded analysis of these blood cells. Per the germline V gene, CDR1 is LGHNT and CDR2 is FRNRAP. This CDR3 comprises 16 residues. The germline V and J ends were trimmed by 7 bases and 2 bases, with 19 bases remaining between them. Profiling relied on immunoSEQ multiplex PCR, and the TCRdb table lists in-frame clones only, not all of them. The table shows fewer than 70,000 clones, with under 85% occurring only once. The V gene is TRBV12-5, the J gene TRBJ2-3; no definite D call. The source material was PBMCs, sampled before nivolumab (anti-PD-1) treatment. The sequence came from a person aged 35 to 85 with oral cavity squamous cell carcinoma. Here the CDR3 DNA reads TGTGCTAGTGCCCCCCTTGGGCAATCACCCACAGATACGCAGTATTTT. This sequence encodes CASAPLGQSPTDTQYF.